Listed below are T cell receptor beta chains from one sample, sequenced in a study of OX40 agonist ivuxolimab in advanced cancers. The method was immunoSEQ multiplex PCR; TCRdb's version includes in-frame clones alone and lacks a portion of them. The sample includes roughly 89,000 clones, about 86% of them seen just once. The starting material was CD4+ or CD8+ T cells sorted from blood, obtained in a trial of the OX40 agonist ivuxolimab. Receptor source: an adult with an advanced solid tumor such as melanoma, head and neck, liver or kidney cancer. Each CDR3 is given with its conserved first and last residue. D genes are given only for firm matches.

v_call,d_call,j_call,cdr3_length,cdr3_aa
TRBV19,NA,TRBJ1-5,13,CASTPPANQPQHF
TRBV27,TRBD1,TRBJ2-7,13,CASSSYRGSEQYF
TRBV30,NA,TRBJ2-7,12,CAWSAPRGRQYF
TRBV7-2,TRBD1,TRBJ2-1,16,CASSLMGTGSYNEQFF
TRBV11-1,TRBD1,TRBJ1-2,16,CASSQQGGLANYGYTF
TRBV5-1,TRBD1,TRBJ1-4,14,CASSLEQGEKKLFF
TRBV19,NA,TRBJ1-4,13,CASARPTNEKLFF
TRBV25-1,NA,TRBJ1-2,13,CASSEGSNYGYTF
TRBV28,NA,TRBJ1-5,12,CASSFGNQPQHF
TRBV7-7,NA,TRBJ2-2,13,CASIPGGTGELFF
TRBV21-1,NA,TRBJ2-7,15,CASSKADRNLYEQYF
TRBV30,NA,TRBJ1-2,13,CAWSARANYGYTF
TRBV5-5,NA,TRBJ1-3,16,CASSLDLRSSGNTIYF
TRBV11-2,TRBD2,TRBJ2-5,15,CASSLGGGRRETQYF
TRBV7-6,NA,TRBJ1-4,15,CASSLVPGEGEKLFF
TRBV9,TRBD2,TRBJ2-5,17,CASSVAFGATSAETQYF
TRBV30,TRBD1,TRBJ2-7,11,CAWGTEVMQYF
TRBV28,TRBD1,TRBJ1-2,11,CRTGGDYGYTF
TRBV5-1,NA,TRBJ1-4,16,CASSKTPGTVNEKLFF
TRBV7-3,NA,TRBJ2-1,13,CASSFSLFGEQFF
TRBV4-3,NA,TRBJ1-2,15,CASSQDYQGPYGYTF
TRBV30,NA,TRBJ2-1,13,CAWSVGVYNEQFF
TRBV5-4,NA,TRBJ1-1,15,CASSLAGVMNTEAFF
TRBV7-2,NA,TRBJ2-3,15,CASSSVGAARDTQYF
TRBV7-2,NA,TRBJ1-6,14,CASSPMGGNSPLHF
TRBV19,NA,TRBJ2-3,18,CASRNVLGKDRVRYTQYF
TRBV11-2,NA,TRBJ2-2,15,CASSFTTARTGELFF
TRBV5-1,NA,TRBJ1-2,15,CASRSEAGRTYGYTF
TRBV2,TRBD1,TRBJ1-6,14,CASNQGAVDSPLHF
TRBV29-1,NA,TRBJ2-7,14,CSVQFNRDSYEQYF
TRBV11-2,TRBD1,TRBJ1-6,15,CASSLAQGPHSPLHF
TRBV5-4,NA,TRBJ1-2,15,CASSKNLQGGYGYTF
TRBV18,NA,TRBJ2-3,13,CASSPSRSDTQYF
TRBV5-1,NA,TRBJ2-7,13,CASSQPPILEQYF
TRBV6-4,TRBD1,TRBJ2-3,15,CASSDSGQGPDTQYF
TRBV2,TRBD1,TRBJ2-5,14,CASSEGRDRETQYF
TRBV4-1,NA,TRBJ1-1,14,CASSQVFVNTEAFF
TRBV19,NA,TRBJ2-1,13,CASSEGGKDEQFF
TRBV4-2,NA,TRBJ1-3,15,CASSQPTGSGNTIYF
TRBV6-5,TRBD1,TRBJ1-2,15,CASSYMTGENYGYTF
TRBV7-2,TRBD2,TRBJ2-3,17,CASSLGLAGGITDTQYF
TRBV7-6,NA,TRBJ2-2,15,CASSFTELANGELFF
TRBV6-1,TRBD2,TRBJ2-7,15,CASSEGGLAPYEQYF
TRBV7-9,TRBD1,TRBJ1-3,17,CASSRRDREKGRNTIYF
TRBV28,NA,TRBJ1-2,16,CASSVLAGTDNYGYTF